The clone carrying this T cell receptor (beta chain) was counted between two and nine times. This entry comes from a study of early T cells in non-severe SARS-CoV-2 infection. The CDR3 extends over 16 amino acids. Unmatched junction bases numbered 8, after V lost 5 bases and J lost 4 bases. Germline assignment: CDR1 SNHLY and CDR2 FYNNEI. TCRdb re-analysed the 5' RACE reads in MiXCR, keeping a single row per CDR3 protein. The sample lists fewer than 90,000 distinct CDR3 sequences; 13% to 15% were seen once. Sequencing was done on a sample of whole blood. This clonotype was sampled from an adult who was a healthcare worker with PCR-confirmed SARS-CoV-2 infection or an uninfected control (not recorded which). This chain joins TRBV2 and TRBJ2-5; 12 nucleotides agree with TRBD2. CDR3 sequence (DNA): TGTGCCAGCAGTTTTCCTAGCGGGGGGGCCGGAGAGACCCAGTACTTC. Translating gives CASSFPSGGAGETQYF.